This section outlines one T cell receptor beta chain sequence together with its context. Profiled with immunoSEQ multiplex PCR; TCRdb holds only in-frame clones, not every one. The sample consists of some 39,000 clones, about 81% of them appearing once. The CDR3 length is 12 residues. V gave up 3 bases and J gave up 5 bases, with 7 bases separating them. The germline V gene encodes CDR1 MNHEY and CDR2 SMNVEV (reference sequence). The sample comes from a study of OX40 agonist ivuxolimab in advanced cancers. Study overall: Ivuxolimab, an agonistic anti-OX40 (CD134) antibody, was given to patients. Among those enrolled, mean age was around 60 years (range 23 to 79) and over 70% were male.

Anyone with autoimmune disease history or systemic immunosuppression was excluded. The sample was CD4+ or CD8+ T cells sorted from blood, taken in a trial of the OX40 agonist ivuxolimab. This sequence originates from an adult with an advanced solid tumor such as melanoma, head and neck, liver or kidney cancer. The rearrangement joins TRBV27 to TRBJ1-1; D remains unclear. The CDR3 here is CASSLKRTEAFF. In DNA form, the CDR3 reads TGTGCCAGCAGTTTGAAGCGGACTGAAGCTTTCTTT.